These 27 T cell receptor beta chains originate from one sample sequenced in a study of T-cell reconstitution after alpha-beta-depleted transplantation in children. A TCRbeta library incorporating unique molecular identifiers was prepared. TCRdb called the PCR reads again in MiXCR, with one record for every CDR3 protein. The sample lists 200,000 to 250,000 distinct CDR3 sequences, 12% seen once, with about 2.4% in the top ten. The material was PBMCs from the stem cell graft donor, obtained from the stem cell graft. These receptors were taken from a human donor who donated a stem cell graft to a child with acute lymphoblastic leukemia.

To note about this clonotype: A much more abundant neighbour one base away suggests this may be a read error. This chain connects TRBV6-1 to TRBJ1-3; no definite D call. The germline gives CDR1 MNHNS, CDR2 SASEGT. The CDR3 contains 13 residues. V dropped 8 bases and J dropped 0 bases, with 8 bases sitting between them. The CDR3 loop is CASFPHSGNTIYF. The DNA of the CDR3 is TGTGCCAGCTTCCCCCACTCTGGAAACACCATATATTTT.

At least ten counts were recorded for this clonotype. The rearrangement links TRBV6-5 to TRBJ2-1; 10 bases agree with TRBD2. This CDR3 region has 16 residues. CDR1 and CDR2 (germline): MNHEY, SVGAGI. V lost 4 bases to trimming and J lost 5 bases; unmatched junction nucleotides: 8. CDR3 nucleotide sequence: TGTGCCAGCAGTTCCCTTACTAGCGGGACAAACAATGAGCAGTTCTTC. It specifies CASSSLTSGTNNEQFF.

This clonotype has ten or more counts. V and J are TRBV7-9 and TRBJ1-2; 9 bases line up with TRBD1. The length of the CDR3 is 16 residues. The germline gives CDR1 SEHNR, CDR2 FQNEAQ (reference sequence). With V trimmed by 1 base and J by 1 base, 4 bases remained unmatched. CDR3 DNA sequence: TGTGCCAGCAGCTTAGGGGACAGGGAATTTAACTATGGCTACACCTTC. As protein: CASSLGDREFNYGYTF.

This rearrangement joins TRBV28 to TRBJ2-2; D gene ambiguous. V lost 2 bases to trimming and J lost 8 bases, with 24 bases between them. CDR3 length: 18 residues. CDR1 and CDR2 (germline): MDHEN, SYDVKM. This CDR3 reads CASSLLSVLGALSGELFF. For the CDR3, the DNA is TGTGCCAGCAGTTTACTCTCAGTACTGGGTGCATTGTCGGGGGAGCTGTTTTTT. Complete variable domain (other parts from reference TRBV28 and TRBJ2-2): DVKVTQSSRYLVKRTGEKVFLECVQDMDHENMFWYRQDPGLGLRLIYFSYDVKMKEKGDIPEGYSVSREKKERFSLILESASTNQTSMYLCASSLLSVLGALSGELFFGEGSRLTVL.

This clonotype was seen more than once but under ten times. The rearrangement joins TRBV20-1 to TRBJ2-3, with D perhaps TRBD2 (5 bases). Deletions cut 4 bases from V and 2 bases from J, with 19 bases between. The CDR3 sequence is 16 residues long. CDR1 and CDR2 (germline): DFQATT, SNEGSKA (reference sequence). The CDR3 nucleotides read TGCAGTGCTAACCGACTAAGCGAGATGTACACAGATACGCAGTATTTT. This gives the protein CSANRLSEMYTDTQYF.

This clonotype was counted many times. The chain employs TRBV6-5 and TRBJ1-1; D remains unclear. The germline V gene has CDR1 MNHEY and CDR2 SVGAGI. Trimming left V 2 bases short and J 4 bases short, with 11 bases between. There are 14 residues in the CDR3. CDR3 nucleotide sequence: TGTGCCAGCAGTTACGGGAAGAGAGGCACTGAAGCTTTCTTT. Its protein product is CASSYGKRGTEAFF.

The rearrangement joins TRBV28 to TRBJ1-5; D is ambiguous. The CDR3 has 15 amino acids. Germline V gives CDR1 MDHEN, CDR2 SYDVKM. The ends were cut back, 5 bases at V and 6 bases at J, with 17 bases in the middle. This CDR3 is CASSMAGLDSQPQHF. The CDR3 nucleotides are TGTGCCAGCAGTATGGCAGGCCTTGATTCTCAGCCCCAGCATTTT.

This clonotype was seen repeatedly, ten times or more. V usage is TRBV5-1 and J usage is TRBJ1-1; possibly TRBD1 for D (6 bases). With 1 base removed from V and 6 bases from J, the gap between germline ends came to 25 bases. Germline V CDR1 and CDR2: SGHRS, YFSETQ. The CDR3 consists of 18 residues. CDR3 loop: CASSLTRQAALLQSEAFF. In DNA, the CDR3 is TGCGCCAGCAGCTTGACCAGACAGGCCGCCCTCCTTCAGTCTGAAGCTTTCTTT.

This clonotype has a count of ten or more. V is TRBV5-1 and J is TRBJ1-1; D remains unclear. This CDR3 contains 14 residues. Trimming shortened V by 0 bases and J by 2 bases, and 8 bases separated the two germline ends. Germline V gives CDR1 SGHRS, CDR2 YFSETQ. Here the CDR3 DNA reads TGCGCCAGCAGCTTGGTTGGCCGAAACACTGAAGCTTTCTTT. This gives the protein CASSLVGRNTEAFF.

This clonotype was detected many times. The genes are TRBV29-1 and TRBJ2-1, with TRBD1 matching over 8 bases. Trimming at V came to 7 bases and at J to 5 bases, leaving 10 bases not matched to a gene. There are 14 residues in the CDR3. Germline V gives CDR1 SQVTM, CDR2 ANQGSEA. CDR3: CSAHLQGDHNEQFF. CDR3 bases: TGCAGCGCCCACCTACAGGGGGACCACAATGAGCAGTTCTTC.

The table lists this clonotype with many counts. The CDR3 region is CASSPGTSKEFF. The DNA of the CDR3 is TGTGCCAGCAGCCCAGGGACTAGTAAGGAATTCTTC. The V gene is TRBV5-5, the J gene TRBJ2-1; 8 positions agree with TRBD2. The CDR3 length is 12 residues. The V and J ends lost 4 bases and 16 bases, in that order; junction bases with no gene match: 10. The germline CDR1 and CDR2 sequences are SGHKS and YYEKEE (reference sequence).

As for this clonotype: This may be a read error, as it is one base from a much larger clone. The chain uses TRBV3-1 and TRBJ2-1; D not resolved. In germline, CDR1 is LGHDT, CDR2 YNNKEL (reference sequence). V was trimmed by 4 bases and J by 8 bases, leaving 9 bases between them. This CDR3 comprises 12 residues. CDR3 sequence (DNA): TGTGCCAGCAGCCTCCTGCCGGATGAGCAGTTCTTC. Its protein is CASSLLPDEQFF.

This clonotype has a count of ten or more. The rearrangement uses TRBV12-3 or TRBV12-4 and TRBJ2-6; possibly TRBD1 or TRBD2 for D (6 bases each). This CDR3 is 17 amino acids long. V was clipped by 6 bases and J by 0 bases, with 15 bases between them. CDR3 loop: CASSGGGSLSGANVLTF. The CDR3 DNA reads TGTGCCAGCAGCGGAGGGGGGTCCCTCTCTGGGGCCAACGTCCTGACTTTC.

This clonotype was counted at least ten times. This chain uses TRBV27 with TRBJ2-3, with 9 bases fitting TRBD2. The CDR3 totals 17 residues. CDR1 is MNHEY, CDR2 SMNVEV, per germline (reference sequence). V lost 0 bases to trimming and J lost 2 bases; unmatched junction nucleotides: 6. The CDR3 protein is CASSLSPTSGLTDTQYF. The CDR3 DNA follows: TGTGCCAGCAGTTTATCCCCGACTAGCGGTCTCACAGATACGCAGTATTTT.

The chain recombines TRBV5-1 with TRBJ2-5, with D possibly TRBD1 on 6 matching bases. V dropped 4 bases and J dropped 2 bases, with 12 bases sitting between them. From germline, CDR1 is SGHRS and CDR2 YFSETQ. The CDR3 runs to 14 residues. The CDR3 here is CASSPWTVQETQYF. The CDR3 coding sequence is TGCGCCAGCAGCCCATGGACAGTGCAAGAGACCCAGTACTTC. Full variable domain (remainder filled in from reference TRBV5-1 and TRBJ2-5): KAGVTQTPRYLIKTRGQQVTLSCSPISGHRSVSWYQQTPGQGLQFLFEYFSETQRNKGNFPGRFSGRQFSNSRSEMNVSTLELGDSALYLCASSPWTVQETQYFGPGTRLLVL.

There are many counts of this clonotype. This chain links TRBV12-3 or TRBV12-4 with TRBJ1-4, with a tentative D call TRBD1 (6 bases). Trimming stripped 5 bases from V and 6 bases from J, with 16 bases between. This CDR3 contains 15 residues. CDR3 loop: CASSRAGGPYEKLFF. As DNA, the CDR3 is TGTGCCAGCAGTCGCGCTGGGGGCCCCTATGAAAAACTGTTTTTT.

Many counts were recorded for this clonotype. V gene TRBV4-3 combines with J gene TRBJ1-2; D is possibly TRBD1 (6 bases). The germline gives CDR1 LGHNA, CDR2 YSLEER. V was shortened by 4 bases and J by 2 bases, with 17 bases between the two germline ends. The CDR3 is 16 amino acids. CDR3: CASSPEGGRFNYGYTF. DNA of the CDR3: TGCGCCAGCAGCCCGGAGGGGGGGCGGTTCAACTATGGCTACACCTTC.

Comment on this clonotype: This likely traces to a read error, being one base from a far larger clone. The chain carries TRBV12-3 or TRBV12-4 and TRBJ2-2; 7 nucleotides line up with TRBD2. There are 11 residues in the CDR3. As DNA, the CDR3 is TGTGCCAGCAGTTTAAGCGGGGAGCTGTATTTT. Amino acid sequence: CASSLSGELYF.

At least ten counts were recorded for this clonotype. This rearrangement joins TRBV9 to TRBJ1-5, with D maybe TRBD1 (6 bases). CDR3 length equals 14 residues. Trimming took 3 bases from V and 5 from J, leaving 12 bases between them. CDR1 is SGDLS, CDR2 YYNGEE, per germline. For the CDR3, the DNA is TGTGCCAGCAGCGCAGGAGGGGGGGATCAGCCCCAGCATTTT. Translation: CASSAGGGDQPQHF.

The chain couples TRBV18 to TRBJ2-5; TRBD1 matches at 8 bases. CDR3 length: 16 amino acids. In germline, CDR1 is KGHSH, CDR2 LQKENI. The V gene end was trimmed by 2 bases and the J gene end by 5 bases; junction bases not matched to a gene: 10. CDR3 sequence (DNA): TGTGCCAGCTCACCAGGAAAAGGCAGGGGGCAGGAGACCCAGTACTTC. Its protein product is CASSPGKGRGQETQYF. Full variable domain (remainder filled in from reference TRBV18 and TRBJ2-5): NAGVMQNPRHLVRRRGQEARLRCSPMKGHSHVYWYRQLPEEGLKFMVYLQKENIIDESGMPKERFSAEFPKEGPSILRIQQVVRGDSAAYFCASSPGKGRGQETQYFGPGTRLLVL.

Ten or more counts support this clonotype. The rearrangement uses TRBV6-2 or TRBV6-3 and TRBJ1-2; 7 bases align to TRBD1. Germline CDR1 and CDR2: MNHEY and SVGEGT. V gave up 2 bases and J gave up 2 bases; unmatched junction bases: 2. This CDR3 spans 14 amino acids. In nucleotides, the CDR3 is TGTGCCAGCAGTTACACAGGGGACAACTATGGCTACACCTTC. It codes for CASSYTGDNYGYTF.

This clonotype was recorded many times. V is TRBV27 and J is TRBJ2-2; D is perhaps TRBD1 (6 bases). The germline V gene encodes CDR1 MNHEY and CDR2 SMNVEV (reference sequence). The CDR3 loop spans 15 amino acids. V dropped 8 bases and J dropped 7 bases, with 20 bases sitting between them. The CDR3 sequence: CASSPTRGFNGELFF. The CDR3 DNA follows: TGTGCCAGCTCCCCGACCAGGGGATTTAACGGGGAGCTGTTTTTT.

This clonotype was seen at least ten times. The genes are TRBV5-5 and TRBJ2-1; D not certain. Germline loops: CDR1 SGHKS, CDR2 YYEKEE (reference sequence). V was pared by 2 bases and J by 0 bases, with 9 bases between. The CDR3 runs to 15 residues. The CDR3: CASSFDPISYNEQFF. CDR3 nucleotide sequence: TGTGCCAGCAGCTTTGACCCGATCTCCTACAATGAGCAGTTCTTC.

In its sample, this clonotype was seen many times. The gene calls are TRBV11-2 and TRBJ2-7; D assignment may be TRBD1 or TRBD2 (5 bases each). The CDR3 has 14 residues. Deletions cut 5 bases from V and 2 bases from J, with 13 bases between. Germline V gene lookup returns CDR1 SGHAT and CDR2 FQNNGV. CDR3 DNA: TGTGCCAGCAGCCCCGACAGAGGGACCTACGAGCAGTACTTC. It is translated as CASSPDRGTYEQYF.

The chain links TRBV15 to TRBJ1-3; D gene ambiguous. CDR1 and CDR2 (germline): LNHNV, YYDKDF (reference sequence). The CDR3 covers 15 residues. Trimming took off 3 bases at V and 0 bases at J, with 9 bases between the two ends. The CDR3 reads CATSSTRYSGNTIYF. The CDR3 region has the DNA TGTGCCACCAGCAGTACCCGGTACTCTGGAAACACCATATATTTT.

This clonotype was detected only a few times. An end of the junction differs from the germline gene, which may be a read error. The chain recombines TRBV29-1 with TRBJ2-1, with 16 bases lining up with TRBD2. Germline CDR1 and CDR2: SQVTM and ANQGSEA. The CDR3 loop spans 18 amino acids. As DNA, the CDR3 is TGCAGCGTTAATCCCGGGACTAGCGGGAGGGGGACCTACAATGAGCAGTGCTTC. Its translation: CSVNPGTSGRGTYNEQCF.

This clonotype came up many times. This chain uses TRBV20-1 with TRBJ1-2; D is possibly TRBD1 (6 bases). This CDR3 contains 15 residues. Trimming stripped 1 base from V and 4 bases from J, with 16 bases between. Germline assignment: CDR1 DFQATT and CDR2 SNEGSKA (reference sequence). CDR3 bases: TGCAGTGCTAGAGGGTACAGGGAATTCGGCTATGGCTACACCTTC. This sequence encodes CSARGYREFGYGYTF.